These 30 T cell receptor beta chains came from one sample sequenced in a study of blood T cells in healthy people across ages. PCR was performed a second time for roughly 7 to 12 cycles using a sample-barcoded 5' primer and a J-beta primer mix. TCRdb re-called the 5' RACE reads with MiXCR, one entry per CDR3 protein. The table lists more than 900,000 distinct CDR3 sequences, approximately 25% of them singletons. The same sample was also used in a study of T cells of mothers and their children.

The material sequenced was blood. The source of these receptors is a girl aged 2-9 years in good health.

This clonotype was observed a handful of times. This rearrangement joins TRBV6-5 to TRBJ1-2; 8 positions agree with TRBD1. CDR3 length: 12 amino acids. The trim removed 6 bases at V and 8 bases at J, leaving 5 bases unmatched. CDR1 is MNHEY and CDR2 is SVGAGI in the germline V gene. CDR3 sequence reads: CASRSGGQGYTF. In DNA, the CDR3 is TGTGCCAGCAGATCAGGGGGCCAAGGCTACACCTTC.

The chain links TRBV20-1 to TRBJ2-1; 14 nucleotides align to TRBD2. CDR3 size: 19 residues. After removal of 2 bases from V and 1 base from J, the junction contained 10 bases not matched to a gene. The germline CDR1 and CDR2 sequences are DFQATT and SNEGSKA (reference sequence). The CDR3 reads CSARKVSRTSGRSYNEQFF. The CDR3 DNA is TGCAGTGCTAGAAAGGTATCACGGACTAGCGGGAGGTCCTACAATGAGCAGTTCTTC.

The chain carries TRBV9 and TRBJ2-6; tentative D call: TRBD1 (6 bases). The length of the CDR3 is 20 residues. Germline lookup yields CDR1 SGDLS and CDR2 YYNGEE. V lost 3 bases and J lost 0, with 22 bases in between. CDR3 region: CASSGFGGPSPPSGANVLTF. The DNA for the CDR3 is TGTGCCAGCAGCGGATTTGGGGGCCCCAGCCCACCCTCTGGGGCCAACGTCCTGACTTTC.

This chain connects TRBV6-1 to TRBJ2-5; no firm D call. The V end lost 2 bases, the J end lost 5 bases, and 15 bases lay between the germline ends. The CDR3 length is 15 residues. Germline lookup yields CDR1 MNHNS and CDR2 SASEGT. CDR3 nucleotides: TGTGCCAGCAGTGAATTAAAGGAAGGATACGAGACCCAGTACTTC. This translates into CASSELKEGYETQYF.

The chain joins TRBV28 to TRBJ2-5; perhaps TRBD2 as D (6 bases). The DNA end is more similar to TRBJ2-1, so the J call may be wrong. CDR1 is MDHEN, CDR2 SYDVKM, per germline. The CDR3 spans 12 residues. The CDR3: CASAEGTLGQFF. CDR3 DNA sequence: TGTGCCAGCGCCGAGGGGACTCTCGGGCAGTTCTTC.

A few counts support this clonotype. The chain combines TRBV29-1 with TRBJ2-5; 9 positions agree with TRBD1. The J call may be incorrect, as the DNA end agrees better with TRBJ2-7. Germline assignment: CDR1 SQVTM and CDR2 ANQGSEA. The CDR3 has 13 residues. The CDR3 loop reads CSAVDRGRYEQYF. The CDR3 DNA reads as TGCAGCGCCGTGGACAGGGGCCGTTACGAGCAGTACTTC.

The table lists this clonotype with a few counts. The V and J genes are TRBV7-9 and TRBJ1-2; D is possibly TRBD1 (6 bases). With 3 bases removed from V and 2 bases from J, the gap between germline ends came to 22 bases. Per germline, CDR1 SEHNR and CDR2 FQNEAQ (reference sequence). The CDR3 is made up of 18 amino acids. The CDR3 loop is CASSLGAPQGLGNYGYTF. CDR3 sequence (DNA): TGTGCCAGCAGCTTGGGGGCTCCACAGGGTCTGGGGAACTATGGCTACACCTTC.

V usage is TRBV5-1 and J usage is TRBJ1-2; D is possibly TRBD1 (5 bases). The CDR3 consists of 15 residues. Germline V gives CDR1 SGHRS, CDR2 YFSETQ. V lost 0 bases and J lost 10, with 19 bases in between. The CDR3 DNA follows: TGCGCCAGCAGCTTGGGGGGTTCCGGGACCTATTTCTACACCTTC. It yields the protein CASSLGGSGTYFYTF.

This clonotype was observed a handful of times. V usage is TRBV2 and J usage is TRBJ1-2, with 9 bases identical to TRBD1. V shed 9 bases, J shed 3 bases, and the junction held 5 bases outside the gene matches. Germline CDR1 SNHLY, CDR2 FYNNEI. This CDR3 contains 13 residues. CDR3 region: CARRRTGDYGYTF. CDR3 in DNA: TGTGCCAGACGAAGGACAGGGGACTATGGCTACACCTTC.

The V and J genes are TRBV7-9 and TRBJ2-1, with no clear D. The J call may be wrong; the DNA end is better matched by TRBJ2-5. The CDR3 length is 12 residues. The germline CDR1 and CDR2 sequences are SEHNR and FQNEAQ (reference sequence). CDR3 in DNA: TGTGCCAGCAGCTTAGACGTTTGGACCCAGTACTTC. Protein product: CASSLDVWTQYF.

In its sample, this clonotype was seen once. The CDR3 spells CASSLESGASIQYF. The DNA for the CDR3 is TGTGCCAGCAGCTTAGAGAGCGGGGCTAGCATTCAGTACTTC. The chain couples TRBV7-6 to TRBJ2-4; 7 nucleotides line up with TRBD2. V dropped 1 base and J dropped 9; count of bases not matched to a gene: 6. This CDR3 is 14 amino acids long. Germline V gene sequence: CDR1 SGHVS, CDR2 FNYEAQ.

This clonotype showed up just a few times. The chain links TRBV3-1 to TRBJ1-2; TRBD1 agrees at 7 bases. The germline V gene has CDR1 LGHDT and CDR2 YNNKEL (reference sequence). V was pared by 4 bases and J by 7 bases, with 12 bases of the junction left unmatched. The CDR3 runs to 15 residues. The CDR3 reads CASSPHENNRGGYTF. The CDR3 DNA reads TGTGCCAGCAGCCCCCATGAGAATAACAGGGGTGGCTACACCTTC.

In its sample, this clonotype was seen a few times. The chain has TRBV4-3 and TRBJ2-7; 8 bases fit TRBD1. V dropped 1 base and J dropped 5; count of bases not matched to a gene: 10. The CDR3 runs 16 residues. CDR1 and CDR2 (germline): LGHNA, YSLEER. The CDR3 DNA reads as TGCGCCAGCAGCCAAGGCCCGGGACAGGACTACGACGAGCAGTACTTC. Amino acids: CASSQGPGQDYDEQYF.

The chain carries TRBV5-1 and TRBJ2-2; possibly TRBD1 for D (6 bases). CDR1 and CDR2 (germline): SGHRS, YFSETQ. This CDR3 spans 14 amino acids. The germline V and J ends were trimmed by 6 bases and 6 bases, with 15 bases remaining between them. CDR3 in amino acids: CASTGEGVAGELFF. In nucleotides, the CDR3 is TGCGCCAGCACCGGTGAGGGGGTCGCCGGGGAGCTGTTTTTT.

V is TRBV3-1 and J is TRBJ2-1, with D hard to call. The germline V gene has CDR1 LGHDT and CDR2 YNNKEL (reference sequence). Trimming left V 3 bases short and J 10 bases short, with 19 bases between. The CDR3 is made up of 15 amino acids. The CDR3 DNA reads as TGTGCCAGCAGCCATGCCGAAGGCAACTCCTGGGAGCAGTTCTTC. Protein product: CASSHAEGNSWEQFF.

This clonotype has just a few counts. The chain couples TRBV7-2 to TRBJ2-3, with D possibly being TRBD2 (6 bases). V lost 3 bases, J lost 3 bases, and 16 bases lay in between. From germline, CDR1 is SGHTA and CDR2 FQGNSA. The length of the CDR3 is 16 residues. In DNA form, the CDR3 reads TGTGCCAGCAGCTTTAGGCGGGATGGGGGAACAGATACGCAGTATTTT. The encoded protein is CASSFRRDGGTDTQYF. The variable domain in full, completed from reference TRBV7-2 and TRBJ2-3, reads GAGVSQSPSNKVTEKGKDVELRCDPISGHTALYWYRQSLGQGLEFLIYFQGNSAPDKSGLPSDRFSAERTGGSVSTLTIQRTQQEDSAVYLCASSFRRDGGTDTQYFGPGTRLTVL.

The CDR3: CASSLLGASGSSYNEQFF. As DNA, the CDR3 is TGTGCCAGCAGTTTATTAGGGGCTAGCGGTAGCTCCTACAATGAGCAGTTCTTC. V is TRBV28 and J is TRBJ2-1, with TRBD2 matching over 7 bases. Losses at the gene ends were 1 base for V and 0 bases for J; bases not matched to a gene: 9. CDR1 and CDR2 (germline): MDHEN, SYDVKM. The CDR3 is 18 residues long.

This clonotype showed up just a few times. The CDR3 DNA reads as TGTGCCAGCAGCCCGATGGAAGAGCAGCCCCAGCATTTT. Translated, it gives CASSPMEEQPQHF. The rearrangement joins TRBV7-2 to TRBJ1-5; D is uncertain. The CDR3 totals 13 residues. CDR1 is SGHTA, CDR2 FQGNSA, per germline. Between the trimmed V and J ends, which lost 5 bases and 7 bases, there was a span of 12 bases.

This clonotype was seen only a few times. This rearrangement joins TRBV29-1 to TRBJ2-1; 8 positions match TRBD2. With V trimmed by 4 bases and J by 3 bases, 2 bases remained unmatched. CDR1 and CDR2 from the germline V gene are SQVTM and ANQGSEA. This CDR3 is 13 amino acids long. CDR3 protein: CSVVSGNYNEQFF. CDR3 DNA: TGCAGCGTTGTTAGCGGGAACTACAATGAGCAGTTCTTC.

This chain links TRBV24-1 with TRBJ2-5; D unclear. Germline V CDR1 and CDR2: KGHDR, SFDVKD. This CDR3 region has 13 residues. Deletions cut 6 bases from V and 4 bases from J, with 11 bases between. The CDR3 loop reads CATSKGRRETQYF. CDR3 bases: TGTGCCACCAGTAAGGGTAGGCGAGAGACCCAGTACTTC.

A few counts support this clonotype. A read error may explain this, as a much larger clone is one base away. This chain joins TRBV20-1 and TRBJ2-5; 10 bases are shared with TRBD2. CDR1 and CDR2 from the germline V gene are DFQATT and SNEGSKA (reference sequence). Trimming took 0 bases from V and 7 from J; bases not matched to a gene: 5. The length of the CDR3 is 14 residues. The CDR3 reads CSAREAGGGGTQYF. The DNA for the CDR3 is TGCAGTGCTAGAGAAGCGGGAGGGGGAGGGACCCAGTACTTC.

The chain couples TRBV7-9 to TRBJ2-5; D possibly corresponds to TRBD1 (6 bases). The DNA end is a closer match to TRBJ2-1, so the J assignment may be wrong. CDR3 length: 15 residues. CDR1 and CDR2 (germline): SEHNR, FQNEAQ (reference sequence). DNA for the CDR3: TGTGCCAGCAGCCGACTGACTGAAGCAGGGGATGAGCAGTTCTTC. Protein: CASSRLTEAGDEQFF.

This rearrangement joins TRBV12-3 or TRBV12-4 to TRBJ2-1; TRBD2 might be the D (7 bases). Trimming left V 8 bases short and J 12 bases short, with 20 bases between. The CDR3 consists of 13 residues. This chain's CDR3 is CASLLGGDGGQFF. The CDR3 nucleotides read TGTGCCAGCCTTTTAGGGGGGGACGGGGGGCAGTTCTTC.

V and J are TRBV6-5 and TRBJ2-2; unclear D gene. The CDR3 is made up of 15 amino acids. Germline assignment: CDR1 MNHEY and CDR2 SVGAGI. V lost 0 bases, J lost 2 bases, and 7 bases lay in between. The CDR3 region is CASSYSRYNTGELFF. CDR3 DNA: TGTGCCAGCAGTTACTCGAGATACAACACCGGGGAGCTGTTTTTT.

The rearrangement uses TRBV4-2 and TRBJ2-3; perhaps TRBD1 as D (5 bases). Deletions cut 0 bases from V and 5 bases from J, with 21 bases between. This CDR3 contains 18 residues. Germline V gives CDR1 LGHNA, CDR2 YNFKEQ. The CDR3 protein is CASSQDWGFRSYLDTQYF. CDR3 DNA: TGTGCCAGCAGCCAAGATTGGGGCTTCCGAAGCTATTTAGATACGCAGTATTTT.

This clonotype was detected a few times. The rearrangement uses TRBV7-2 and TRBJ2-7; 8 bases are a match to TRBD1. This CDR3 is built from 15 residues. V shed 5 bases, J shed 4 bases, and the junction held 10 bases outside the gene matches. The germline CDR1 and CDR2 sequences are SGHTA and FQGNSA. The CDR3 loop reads CASSIQGGGGYEQYF. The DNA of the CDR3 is TGTGCCAGCAGCATACAGGGGGGTGGGGGATACGAGCAGTACTTC.

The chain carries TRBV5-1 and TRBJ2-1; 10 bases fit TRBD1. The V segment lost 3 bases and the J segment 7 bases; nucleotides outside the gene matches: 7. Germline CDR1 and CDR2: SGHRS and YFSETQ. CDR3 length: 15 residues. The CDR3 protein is CASSSGTGEVNEQFF. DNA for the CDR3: TGCGCCAGCAGCTCGGGGACAGGGGAGGTAAATGAGCAGTTCTTC.

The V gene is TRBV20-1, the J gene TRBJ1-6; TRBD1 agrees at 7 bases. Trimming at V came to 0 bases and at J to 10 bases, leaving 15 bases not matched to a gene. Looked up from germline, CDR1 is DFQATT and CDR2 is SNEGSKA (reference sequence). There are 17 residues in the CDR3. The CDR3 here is CSARDLATGASRSPLHF. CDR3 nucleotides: TGCAGTGCTAGAGATTTGGCTACAGGGGCTAGCCGATCACCCCTCCACTTT.

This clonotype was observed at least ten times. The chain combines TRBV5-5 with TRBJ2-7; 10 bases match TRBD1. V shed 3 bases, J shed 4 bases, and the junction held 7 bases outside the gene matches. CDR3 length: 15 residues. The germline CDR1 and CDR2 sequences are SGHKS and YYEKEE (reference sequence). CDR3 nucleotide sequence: TGTGCCAGCAGCTCGCCGGGACAGGGGTTGTACGAGCAGTACTTC. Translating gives CASSSPGQGLYEQYF.

CDR3 bases: TGTGCCAGCAGTTTAGGGGACAGGGGGACCCAGTACTTC. Protein product: CASSLGDRGTQYF. The chain uses TRBV28 and TRBJ2-5, with 10 bases that match TRBD1. Germline V gene data show CDR1 as MDHEN and CDR2 as SYDVKM. V was clipped by 2 bases and J by 7 bases; unmatched bases: 1. This CDR3 is 13 amino acids long.